Following are 23 T cell receptor beta chains from one sample sequenced in a study of blood T cells in healthy people across ages. With a J-beta primer mix and a sample-barcoded 5' primer, a second PCR ran about 7 to 12 cycles. TCRdb re-derived calls from the 5' RACE reads in MiXCR, one entry per CDR3 protein. Among 650,000 to 1,000,000 distinct CDR3 sequences listed, around 34% were seen once. Sequencing input: blood. These receptors were obtained from a man between 18 and 35 years old in good health.

V gene TRBV4-3 combines with J gene TRBJ2-1, with D possibly matching TRBD2 (5 bases). This CDR3 has 17 amino acids. From germline, CDR1 is LGHNA and CDR2 YSLEER. Trimming stripped 0 bases from V and 9 bases from J, with 21 bases between. The chain's CDR3 is CASSQDVATSSEAEQFF. The CDR3 DNA sequence: TGCGCCAGCAGCCAAGATGTCGCGACCTCCTCGGAGGCTGAGCAGTTCTTC.

Only a few counts were recorded for this clonotype. The V gene is TRBV11-1, the J gene TRBJ1-4, with 12 bases aligning to TRBD1. This CDR3 contains 21 residues. V shed 2 bases, J shed 7 bases, and the junction held 20 bases outside the gene matches. CDR1 SGHAT and CDR2 FQDESV come from the germline V gene (reference sequence). This CDR3 reads CASSLIGISGTGGVGGEKLFF. In nucleotides, the CDR3 is TGTGCCAGCAGCTTAATTGGTATCTCGGGGACAGGGGGCGTCGGAGGTGAAAAACTGTTTTTT.

This clonotype has only a few counts. The chain combines TRBV27 with TRBJ1-5; TRBD1 aligns across 10 bases. Trimming removed 1 base from V and 6 bases from J; junction bases left unmatched: 6. Germline V gene lookup returns CDR1 MNHEY and CDR2 SMNVEV (reference sequence). CDR3 length: 16 residues. The DNA for the CDR3 is TGTGCCAGCAGTTTATACGCTCGGGACAGGGGTCAGCCCCAGCATTTT. Amino acids: CASSLYARDRGQPQHF.

Worth noting for this clonotype: One base away lies a much larger clone, so this may be a sequencing read error. The CDR3 nucleotides are TGCGCCAGCAGCCAAGATTACCCCTACGAGCAGTCCTTC. The encoded protein is CASSQDYPYEQSF. This chain uses TRBV4-1 with TRBJ2-7; unclear D gene. The CDR3 has 13 residues. The germline CDR1 and CDR2 sequences are MGHRA and YSYEKL.

Ten or more counts support this clonotype. The rearrangement joins TRBV12-3 or TRBV12-4 to TRBJ2-1, with a tentative D call TRBD2 (5 bases). This CDR3 region has 15 residues. V was cut by 6 bases and J by 6 bases, with 18 bases left in between. CDR3 loop: CASRHKGGSGNEQFF. The CDR3 nucleotides are TGTGCCAGCAGACATAAAGGTGGAAGCGGCAATGAGCAGTTCTTC.

The CDR3, as DNA: TGCAGCGGTGGGGGGGTTAACACCGGGGAGCTGTTTTTT. Amino acids: CSGGGVNTGELFF. The chain joins TRBV29-1 to TRBJ2-2; 7 positions match TRBD2. J lost 2 bases, V lost 7 bases, and 4 bases had no gene match. Germline V gives CDR1 SQVTM, CDR2 ANQGSEA. The CDR3 loop spans 13 amino acids.

The chain is built from TRBV2 and TRBJ1-1; D remains ambiguous. Trimming pared 6 bases from V and 5 bases from J, leaving 19 bases between. In germline, CDR1 is SNHLY, CDR2 FYNNEI. This CDR3 spans 15 amino acids. The CDR3 loop reads CASRANSGKSTEAFF. The CDR3 DNA reads as TGTGCCAGCAGGGCCAACAGTGGTAAATCAACTGAAGCTTTCTTT.

V and J are TRBV5-1 and TRBJ2-3; TRBD1 agrees at 8 bases. Germline trimming cut 3 bases from V and 0 bases from J; bases unmatched to any gene: 3. Looked up from germline, CDR1 is SGHRS and CDR2 is YFSETQ. This CDR3 spans 15 amino acids. Written as DNA, the CDR3 is TGCGCCAGCAGCTCGGGACAGGCTAGCACAGATACGCAGTATTTT. Its translation is CASSSGQASTDTQYF.

The gene calls are TRBV6-1 and TRBJ1-3, with D tentatively TRBD1 (6 bases). CDR1 is MNHNS and CDR2 is SASEGT in the germline V gene. This CDR3 region has 14 residues. V gave up 5 bases and J gave up 2 bases, with 10 bases separating them. The CDR3 nucleotides are TGTGCCAGCAGTCATACAGGGACTGGAAACACCATATATTTT. Translating gives CASSHTGTGNTIYF.

This clonotype was detected a few times. The V gene is TRBV12-3 or TRBV12-4, the J gene TRBJ2-7; 8 bases align to TRBD1. CDR3 size: 16 residues. V shed 7 bases, J shed 3 bases, and the junction held 14 bases outside the gene matches. The CDR3 DNA sequence: TGTGCCAGCACGGGCAGGGGGCGCTGGGGTGACTACGAGCAGTACTTC. The encoded protein is CASTGRGRWGDYEQYF.

At least ten counts were recorded for this clonotype. The V gene is TRBV6-5, the J gene TRBJ1-2; 9 nucleotides match TRBD1. V was pared by 6 bases and J by 4 bases, with 3 bases of the junction left unmatched. CDR3 length equals 13 residues. The germline CDR1 and CDR2 sequences are MNHEY and SVGAGI. The CDR3 nucleotides are TGTGCCAGCAGCAAGGACAGGGGCTATGGCTACACCTTC. Residues: CASSKDRGYGYTF.

This clonotype has only a few counts. V and J are TRBV7-2 and TRBJ2-1; tentative D call: TRBD1 (5 bases). Between the trimmed V and J ends, which lost 0 bases and 2 bases, there was a span of 11 bases. The germline V gene has CDR1 SGHTA and CDR2 FQGNSA. CDR3 length equals 16 residues. CDR3 coding DNA: TGTGCCAGCAGCTTAGCTTACAGGACCGCCTACAATGAGCAGTTCTTC. This codes for CASSLAYRTAYNEQFF. Supplemented by reference TRBV7-2 and TRBJ2-1, the full variable domain reads GAGVSQSPSNKVTEKGKDVELRCDPISGHTALYWYRQSLGQGLEFLIYFQGNSAPDKSGLPSDRFSAERTGGSVSTLTIQRTQQEDSAVYLCASSLAYRTAYNEQFFGPGTRLTVL.

The V and J genes are TRBV27 and TRBJ2-7; D is perhaps TRBD2 (5 bases). CDR3 length: 16 residues. V was cut by 6 bases and J by 3 bases, with 21 bases left in between. The germline V gene has CDR1 MNHEY and CDR2 SMNVEV (reference sequence). CDR3 in DNA: TGTGCCAGCAGACTCTCCTTGCCGGGATCCCGCTACGAGCAGTACTTC. Protein product: CASRLSLPGSRYEQYF.

This rearrangement joins TRBV29-1 to TRBJ2-3; no reliable D call. From germline, CDR1 is SQVTM and CDR2 ANQGSEA. Trimming stripped 6 bases from V and 2 bases from J, with 12 bases between. CDR3 length: 13 amino acids. In DNA form, the CDR3 reads TGCAGCGTGAGGAAGATCACCACAGATACGCAGTATTTT. Translated, it gives CSVRKITTDTQYF.

The chain employs TRBV5-5 and TRBJ2-7; D ambiguous. The CDR3 consists of 13 residues. V lost 0 bases and J 6 bases, leaving 10 bases between the germline ends. Germline CDR1 is SGHKS and CDR2 is YYEKEE (reference sequence). The CDR3: CASSLGRVSEQYF. The DNA of the CDR3 is TGTGCCAGCAGCTTGGGTAGGGTGTCCGAGCAGTACTTC.

This clonotype was observed at least ten times. The rearrangement joins TRBV20-1 to TRBJ1-2, with D tentatively TRBD1 (6 bases). V was clipped by 3 bases and J by 0 bases, with 23 bases between them. Germline V CDR1 and CDR2: DFQATT, SNEGSKA (reference sequence). The CDR3 runs 18 residues. Here the CDR3 reads CSARPQGREKTPNYGYTF. DNA for the CDR3: TGCAGTGCTAGGCCCCAGGGGCGGGAGAAGACCCCTAACTATGGCTACACCTTC.

The chain combines TRBV7-6 with TRBJ2-5; unclear D gene. V shed 1 base and J shed 11 bases, with 14 bases lying between them. The CDR3 extends over 13 amino acids. In germline, CDR1 is SGHVS, CDR2 FNYEAQ. The DNA of the CDR3 is TGTGCCAGCAGCTTAGTTGTGGGCAATGAGCAGTACTTC. Translation: CASSLVVGNEQYF.

This clonotype occurred a few times. The V call is TRBV12-5, the J call TRBJ2-3; TRBD2 aligns across 10 bases. V was clipped by 0 bases and J by 6 bases; unmatched bases: 0. This CDR3 comprises 14 residues. Germline values: CDR1 LGHNT, CDR2 FRNRAP. DNA for the CDR3: TGTGCTAGTGGTTTGGTACTAGCGGGGGATACGCAGTATTTT. It translates to CASGLVLAGDTQYF. The variable domain in full, completed from reference TRBV12-5 and TRBJ2-3, reads DARVTQTPRHKVTEMGQEVTMRCQPILGHNTVFWYRQTMMQGLELLAYFRNRAPLDDSGMPKDRFSAEMPDATLATLKIQPSEPRDSAVYFCASGLVLAGDTQYFGPGTRLTVL.

A few counts support this clonotype. The chain has TRBV2 and TRBJ1-5; 7 bases align to TRBD1. The trim removed 4 bases at V and 0 bases at J, leaving 6 bases unmatched. This CDR3 is built from 16 residues. Germline V gene lookup returns CDR1 SNHLY and CDR2 FYNNEI. The CDR3, as DNA: TGTGCCAGCAGTGCTACGGGACAGTATAGCAATCAGCCCCAGCATTTT. Translated, it gives CASSATGQYSNQPQHF.

This clonotype showed up many times. V usage is TRBV5-1 and J usage is TRBJ2-3, with D perhaps being TRBD1 or TRBD2 (5 bases each). This CDR3 is 15 amino acids long. CDR1 is SGHRS, CDR2 YFSETQ, per germline. Trimming removed 4 bases at V and 1 base at J, with 13 bases between. CDR3 sequence reads: CASSVAGTGTDTQYF. The DNA of the CDR3 is TGCGCCAGCAGCGTAGCAGGGACCGGCACAGATACGCAGTATTTT.

Many counts were recorded for this clonotype. The chain is built from TRBV14 and TRBJ2-1, with 7 bases identical to TRBD2. Per the germline V gene, CDR1 is SGHDN and CDR2 is FVKESK. The CDR3 has 17 residues. J was trimmed by 2 bases and V by 0 bases; bases with no gene match: 7. CDR3 sequence: CASSQDWGGFPYNEQFF. In DNA, the CDR3 is TGTGCCAGCAGCCAAGATTGGGGAGGGTTCCCCTACAATGAGCAGTTCTTC. Supplemented by reference TRBV14 and TRBJ2-1, the full variable domain reads EAGVTQFPSHSVIEKGQTVTLRCDPISGHDNLYWYRRVMGKEIKFLLHFVKESKQDESGMPNNRFLAERTGGTYSTLKVQPAELEDSGVYFCASSQDWGGFPYNEQFFGPGTRLTVL.

This clonotype was observed a handful of times. The chain couples TRBV20-1 to TRBJ1-4, with D unresolved. The V and J ends lost 5 bases and 0 bases respectively, with 16 bases between them. This CDR3 region has 16 residues. CDR1 and CDR2 (germline): DFQATT, SNEGSKA (reference sequence). The chain's CDR3 is CSAASGEVATNEKLFF. The CDR3 DNA follows: TGCAGTGCTGCCAGCGGCGAGGTAGCAACTAATGAAAAACTGTTTTTT.

V and J are TRBV20-1 and TRBJ1-2; no clear D. V lost 5 bases and J 6 bases, leaving 28 bases between the germline ends. Germline V gene sequence: CDR1 DFQATT, CDR2 SNEGSKA (reference sequence). The CDR3 length is 17 residues. CDR3 nucleotide sequence: TGCAGTGCTGCGACGCAGAGGCTAGGAGGTCATTATGATGGCTACACCTTC. Translated, it gives CSAATQRLGGHYDGYTF.